This is a list of T cell receptor beta chains from one sample in a study of Ad26.COV2.S vaccination and SARS-CoV-2 variants. Produced via immunoSEQ multiplex PCR; TCRdb's table is partial and in-frame only. Among about 350,000 clones, 75% to 90% were seen once, and the ten largest hold roughly 10%. Sequences were derived from peripheral blood, sampled in a trial of Ad26.COV2.S vaccine versus placebo. The receptors originated from a person aged 18-65 years who received the Ad26.COV2.S COVID-19 vaccine or a placebo. The CDR3 runs from the conserved cysteine through the conserved F or W. Fields, in order: clone size, J gene, CDR3 length, V gene, D gene, CDR3 protein, CDR3 DNA. The D gene is left open where the match is weak. Where a row states a size, it is once, few, many or the class of an expanded clone; other rows omit it.

. | TRBJ2-7 | 14 | TRBV7-6 | . | CASSLGNRNHEQYF | TGTGCCAGCAGCTTGGGAAACAGGAACCACGAGCAGTACTTC
. | TRBJ1-3 | 16 | TRBV15 | . | CATSREARGIGNTIYF | TGTGCCACCAGCAGAGAAGCCAGGGGAATTGGAAACACCATATATTTT
. | TRBJ1-1 | 12 | TRBV16 | . | CASSQSSAEAFF | TGTGCCAGCAGCCAATCCTCAGCTGAAGCTTTCTTT
. | TRBJ2-2 | 18 | TRBV5-1 | . | CASSRQVTAGQNTGELFF | TGCGCCAGCAGCCGACAGGTGACCGCGGGTCAAAACACCGGGGAGCTGTTTTTT
few | TRBJ2-7 | 13 | TRBV12-3/TRBV12-4 | TRBD1 | CASSLTGSYEQYF | TGTGCCAGCAGTTTGACAGGGTCCTACGAGCAGTACTTC
. | TRBJ2-7 | 13 | TRBV5-1 | . | CASSLGQAPEQYF | TGCGCCAGCAGCTTGGGACAGGCCCCCGAGCAGTACTTC
. | TRBJ2-5 | 15 | TRBV3-1/TRBV3-2 | . | CASSLSWASEETQYF | TGTGCCAGCAGCCTTTCCTGGGCTAGCGAAGAGACCCAGTACTTC
. | TRBJ1-6 | 15 | TRBV27 | . | CASSLSQAYNSPLHF | TGTGCCAGCAGTTTAAGCCAGGCCTATAATTCACCCCTCCACTTT
. | TRBJ2-5 | 15 | TRBV6-4 | . | CASSREASLQETQYF | TGTGCCAGCAGCAGAGAAGCTAGCCTCCAAGAGACCCAGTACTTC
once | TRBJ1-5 | 15 | TRBV2 | TRBD1 | CASGTGGAGVEPQHF | TGTGCCAGCGGTACAGGGGGCGCCGGGGTAGAGCCCCAGCATTTT
. | TRBJ2-3 | 15 | TRBV28 | . | CASSSFGAGPASQYF | TGTGCCAGCAGTTCCTTCGGTGCCGGGCCCGCATCGCAGTATTTT
. | TRBJ2-5 | 16 | TRBV9 | TRBD2 | CASSLGTSGGQETQYF | TGTGCCAGCAGCCTCGGGACTAGCGGGGGGCAAGAGACCCAGTACTTC
. | TRBJ2-7 | 15 | TRBV10-1 | . | CASSAADSSQYEQYF | TGCGCCAGCAGTGCCGCGGACAGTTCCCAATACGAGCAGTACTTC
. | TRBJ2-3 | 16 | TRBV14 | TRBD2 | CASSRNSGRALDTQYF | TGTGCCAGCAGCCGTAATAGCGGGAGGGCCTTAGATACGCAGTATTTT
. | TRBJ2-1 | 16 | TRBV4-3 | TRBD2 | CASSDHLAGTYNEQFF | TGCGCCAGCAGCGATCACTTAGCGGGTACCTACAATGAGCAGTTCTTC
. | TRBJ2-3 | 16 | TRBV6-1 | TRBD2 | CASSAYGLAGTDTQYF | TGTGCCAGCAGTGCCTACGGACTAGCGGGGACAGATACGCAGTATTTT
. | TRBJ2-5 | 14 | TRBV7-2 | . | CASSFLSGQETQYF | TGTGCCAGCAGCTTCTTGAGCGGACAAGAGACCCAGTACTTC
. | TRBJ2-7 | 14 | TRBV7-9 | TRBD1 | CASSLGDSRYEQYF | TGTGCCAGCAGCTTAGGGGACAGCCGGTACGAGCAGTACTTC
. | TRBJ2-2 | 16 | TRBV13 | TRBD1 | CASSPRDRVNTGELFF | TGTGCCAGCAGCCCCCGGGACAGGGTTAACACCGGGGAGCTGTTTTTT
. | TRBJ1-6 | 12 | TRBV6-6 | . | CASKREGESLHF | TGTGCCAGCAAACGGGAAGGGGAATCCCTCCACTTT
. | TRBJ2-1 | 16 | TRBV24-1 | TRBD1 | CATSDPGQGWINEQFF | TGTGCCACCAGTGACCCGGGACAGGGGTGGATCAATGAGCAGTTCTTC
. | TRBJ2-1 | 15 | TRBV18 | . | CASSRGGLSYNEQFF | TGTGCCAGCTCACGTGGTGGCCTCTCCTACAATGAGCAGTTCTTC
. | TRBJ1-5 | 17 | TRBV11-2 | . | CASSLVGQTGGNQPQHF | TGTGCCAGCAGCTTAGTAGGGCAGACGGGGGGCAATCAGCCCCAGCATTTT
. | TRBJ1-3 | 14 | TRBV7-9 | . | CASSPQDSGNTIYF | TGTGCCAGCAGCCCACAGGACTCTGGAAACACCATATATTTT
few | TRBJ1-3 | 15 | TRBV5-1 | . | CASSLGANSGNTIYF | TGCGCCAGCAGCTTGGGAGCAAACTCTGGAAACACCATATATTTT
. | TRBJ2-6 | 16 | TRBV5-8 | . | CASSLTGMAGANVLTF | TGTGCCAGCAGCTTGACAGGGATGGCTGGGGCCAACGTCCTGACTTTC
few | TRBJ2-7 | 11 | TRBV29-1 | . | CSVEGNYEQYF | TGCAGCGTTGAGGGCAACTACGAGCAGTACTTC
. | TRBJ1-2 | 14 | TRBV21-1 | . | CASSKITGGYGYTF | TGTGCCAGCAGCAAAATCACAGGGGGTTATGGCTACACCTTC